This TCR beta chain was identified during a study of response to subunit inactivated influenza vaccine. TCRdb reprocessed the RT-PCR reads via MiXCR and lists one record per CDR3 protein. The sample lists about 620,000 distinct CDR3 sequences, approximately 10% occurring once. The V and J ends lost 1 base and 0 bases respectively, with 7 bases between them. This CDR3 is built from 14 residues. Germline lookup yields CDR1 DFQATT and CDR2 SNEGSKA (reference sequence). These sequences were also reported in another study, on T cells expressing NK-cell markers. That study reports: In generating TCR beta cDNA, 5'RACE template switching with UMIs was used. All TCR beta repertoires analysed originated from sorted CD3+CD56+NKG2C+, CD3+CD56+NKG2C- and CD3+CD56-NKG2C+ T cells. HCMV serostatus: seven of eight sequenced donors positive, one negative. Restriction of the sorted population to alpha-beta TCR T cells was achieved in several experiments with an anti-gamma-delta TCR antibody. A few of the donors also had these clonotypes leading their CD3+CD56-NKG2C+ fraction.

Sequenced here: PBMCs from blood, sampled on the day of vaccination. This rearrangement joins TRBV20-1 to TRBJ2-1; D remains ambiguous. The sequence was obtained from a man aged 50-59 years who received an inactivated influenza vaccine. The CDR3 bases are TGCAGTGCTAGAGTGCTTGGCTCCTACAATGAGCAGTTCTTC. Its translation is CSARVLGSYNEQFF.